This TCR beta chain was sequenced during a study of blood T cell repertoires in COVID-19. Only in-frame clones appear in the TCRdb table, and some are missing; sequencing was by immunoSEQ multiplex PCR. This table holds 90,000 or so clones, roughly three quarters found once. Sequencing used peripheral blood. This sequence originates from a human donor in a cohort sampled during active COVID-19.

Here the CDR3 DNA reads TGTGCCAGCTCACCAGGTGTTGGGGGCGGAGGCCAAGAGACCCAGTACTTC. The encoded protein is CASSPGVGGGGQETQYF. The chain couples TRBV18 to TRBJ2-5, with TRBD1 as a possible D gene (6 bases). Germline CDR1 and CDR2: KGHSH and LQKENI. This CDR3 comprises 17 residues. The V end lost 2 bases, the J end lost 1 base, and 17 bases lay between the germline ends.